The T cell receptor beta chain described here comes from a study of shared clonotypes between healthy human individuals. The CDR3 consists of 15 residues. In germline, CDR1 is KGHSH, CDR2 LQKENI. The junction had 4 bases not matched to a gene; V was cut back by 4 bases and J by 5 bases. Profiled with immunoSEQ multiplex PCR; TCRdb holds only in-frame clones, not every one. Of 450,000 to 500,000 clones listed, more than 75% are singletons. The chain uses TRBV18 and TRBJ1-4, with 10 bases matching TRBD1. Sequencing used PBMCs. This TCR was sampled from a woman aged 40-49 years in good health. Some clones in this sample may be carry-over from other donors' samples. In DNA form, the CDR3 reads TGTGCCAGCTCACTTCCGGGACAGGGGAATGAAAAACTGTTTTTT. Its translation: CASSLPGQGNEKLFF.